One sample yielded the 27 T cell receptor beta chains listed below, sequenced in a study of spatial heterogeneity in lung cancer (dated by TCRdb to the late 2010s). The paper's findings and limits, for the study overall: A correlation was observed between the number of expanded intratumoral alpha and beta TCRs and the tumor nonsynonymous mutation count.

According to the study, the label for this sample's time point signals: sample taken at primary tumor resection. Libraries came from 5' RACE. The reads were generated on a NextSeq 500. Clones were called with MiXCR by TCRdb after fastp trimmed the public reads at Q25, and only in-frame beta chains were retained. For every CDR3 protein sequence, its rows merge into one entry that carries the most common genes and DNA. Present in this sample are 13,000 or so distinct CDR3 sequences, approximately 5.5% of which were seen just once. The ten largest make up about 25% of the sample. Their cognate antigens are unknown. The sample in question was lung tumor tissue, obtained at surgery. Source of these receptors: a male donor with early-stage non-small cell lung cancer.

This clonotype was counted ten times or more. The size of this beta chain means little, since it is a stray read in a library made for alpha chains. The chain carries TRBV20-1 and TRBJ2-5; TRBD2 matches at 7 bases. V lost 4 bases to trimming and J lost 2 bases; unmatched junction nucleotides: 7. Germline CDR1 and CDR2: DFQATT and SNEGSKA (reference sequence). The CDR3 is 14 residues long. This CDR3 reads CSATDSAGQETQYF. CDR3 nucleotide sequence: TGCAGTGCTACTGACTCAGCGGGGCAAGAGACCCAGTACTTC.

On this clonotype itself: This beta chain appears as a stray read in a library generated for alpha chains; its size is not informative. This chain joins TRBV4-3 and TRBJ1-5; D is unresolved. Looked up from germline, CDR1 is LGHNA and CDR2 is YSLEER. The CDR3 loop spans 13 amino acids. V was shortened by 4 bases and J by 7 bases, with 11 bases between the two germline ends. The chain's CDR3 is CASSREIGQPQHF. The CDR3 nucleotides read TGCGCCAGCAGCCGGGAAATCGGACAGCCCCAGCATTTT.

This clonotype has ten or more counts. This beta chain is an unintended read in a library built for alpha chains; its size means little. This chain joins TRBV2 and TRBJ1-1, with D unclear. Germline CDR1 SNHLY, CDR2 FYNNEI. The V and J ends lost 8 bases and 1 base respectively, with 11 bases between them. The CDR3 has 13 amino acids. The CDR3 DNA is TGTGCCAGCCACCTCCGGGGGAACACTGAAGCTTTCTTT. This codes for CASHLRGNTEAFF.

This clonotype counts as large. This beta chain is a stray read from a library made for alpha chains; its abundance is not meaningful. The chain has TRBV4-3 and TRBJ2-1; TRBD1 aligns across 9 bases. Germline trimming cut 3 bases from V and 7 bases from J; bases unmatched to any gene: 7. The CDR3 runs to 15 residues. Germline V gene sequence: CDR1 LGHNA, CDR2 YSLEER. CDR3 loop: CASSQEGQGENEQFF. The CDR3 nucleotides are TGCGCCAGCAGCCAGGAGGGACAGGGCGAGAATGAGCAGTTCTTC.

In this sample, this clonotype turned up a few times. Because this beta chain is a stray read in a library intended to capture alpha chains, its abundance should not be given much weight. This sequence joins TRBV9 and TRBJ2-1, with 7 bases matching TRBD2. Germline V CDR1 and CDR2: SGDLS, YYNGEE. The CDR3 is 16 residues long. V lost 2 bases, J lost 5 bases, and 10 bases stayed unmatched. CDR3 residues: CASSVGQGAGDNEQFF. CDR3 bases: TGTGCCAGCAGCGTGGGGCAAGGGGCGGGGGACAATGAGCAGTTCTTC.

This clonotype has a count of ten or more. Being off target in a library aimed at alpha chains, this beta chain has a size of little meaning. The V call is TRBV6-5, the J call TRBJ1-2; weak D call: TRBD1 (6 bases). This CDR3 region has 16 residues. Germline V gene data show CDR1 as MNHEY and CDR2 as SVGAGI. Trimming took 6 bases from V and 4 from J, leaving 21 bases between them. The CDR3 sequence is CASSRKRATGGYGYTF. CDR3 nucleotides: TGTGCCAGCAGCCGGAAAAGGGCGACAGGTGGCTATGGCTACACCTTC.

This clonotype has ten or more counts. The library was designed around alpha chains, so this beta chain is a stray read whose abundance carries little weight. This sequence joins TRBV5-1 and TRBJ2-5, with 9 bases identical to TRBD2. This CDR3 is built from 15 residues. Trimming at V came to 7 bases and at J to 0 bases, leaving 7 bases not matched to a gene. Per germline, CDR1 SGHRS and CDR2 YFSETQ. The CDR3 reads CASSGGGAYQETQYF. Written as DNA, the CDR3 is TGCGCCAGCTCTGGCGGGGGGGCCTACCAAGAGACCCAGTACTTC.

This clonotype came up many times. This beta chain represents an off-target read in a library built for alpha chains; its size is of limited meaning. The chain recombines TRBV19 with TRBJ1-2, with TRBD1 matching over 7 bases. The CDR3 loop spans 14 amino acids. J lost 5 bases, V lost 6 bases, and 9 bases had no gene match. CDR1 LNHDA and CDR2 SQIVND come from the germline V gene (reference sequence). The CDR3 protein is CASSLRGTEYGYTF. For the CDR3, the DNA is TGTGCCAGTAGCCTCCGCGGGACAGAGTATGGCTACACCTTC.

Sample share makes this clonotype hyperexpanded (1% or more). This beta chain is off target for a library built for alpha chains, so its abundance means little. CDR3 protein: CASSEYRHLSNTEAFF. CDR3 bases: TGTGCCAGCAGCGAGTACCGACATTTATCTAACACTGAAGCTTTCTTT. This rearrangement joins TRBV9 to TRBJ1-1, with D unclear. Trimming cost V 3 bases and J 2 bases, with 17 bases left between them. The CDR3 has 16 amino acids. From germline, CDR1 is SGDLS and CDR2 YYNGEE.

This clonotype was detected ten times or more. This beta chain appears as a stray read in a library generated for alpha chains; its size is not informative. This sequence joins TRBV19 and TRBJ2-2; 7 nucleotides align to TRBD1. J gave up 6 bases and V 4 bases, and 14 bases lay outside the gene matches. CDR1 LNHDA and CDR2 SQIVND come from the germline V gene (reference sequence). This CDR3 comprises 17 residues. Written as DNA, the CDR3 is TGTGCCAGTAGTACCCGACAGGGATCGAATCTCCCCGGGGAGCTGTTTTTT. It translates to CASSTRQGSNLPGELFF.

This clonotype was seen many times. The library was designed around alpha chains, so this beta chain is a stray read whose abundance carries little weight. The CDR3 protein is CASSDRIAGELFF. In DNA, the CDR3 is TGTGCCAGCAGTGACAGGATTGCCGGGGAGCTGTTTTTT. V usage is TRBV28 and J usage is TRBJ2-2; weak D call: TRBD1 (6 bases). CDR1 and CDR2 from the germline V gene are MDHEN and SYDVKM. The V gene lost 5 bases and the J gene lost 6 bases, with 10 bases spanning the gap. CDR3 length: 13 amino acids.

This clonotype was found many times. This beta chain is off target for a library built for alpha chains, so its abundance means little. The chain recombines TRBV29-1 with TRBJ1-2; D is uncertain. CDR1 SQVTM and CDR2 ANQGSEA come from the germline V gene. V lost 7 bases, J lost 8 bases, and 8 bases lay in between. The CDR3 is 9 residues long. The CDR3 DNA sequence: TGCAGCGCCCGAGAGGGCTACACCTTC. Translating gives CSAREGYTF.

This clonotype was recorded at least ten times. The library was designed around alpha chains, so this beta chain is a stray read whose abundance carries little weight. In DNA, the CDR3 is TGTGCCAGCAGCCCGACTAGCGGGGGGGCAGATACGCAGTATTTT. The encoded protein is CASSPTSGGADTQYF. This sequence joins TRBV7-9 and TRBJ2-3, with TRBD2 matching 14 bases. V was clipped by 5 bases and J by 4 bases; unmatched bases: 2. This CDR3 has 15 residues. Germline V gives CDR1 SEHNR, CDR2 FQNEAQ (reference sequence).

This clonotype appeared many times. Germline is not matched at one junction end, which may reflect a read error. This beta chain is off target for a library built for alpha chains, so its abundance means little. The V and J genes are TRBV20-1 and TRBJ1-2; unclear D gene. This CDR3 spans 12 amino acids. The V gene's germline CDR1 is DFQATT and CDR2 SNEGSKA (reference sequence). CDR3 DNA: TGCAGTGCTCGACCTTCTAAGTATGGCTACACCTTC. The encoded protein is CSARPSKYGYTF.

This clonotype was counted ten times or more. Little can be read into the size of this beta chain, an off-target read in a library designed for alpha chains. The CDR3 loop is CASSLKPGTGAGEQYF. DNA of the CDR3: TGCGCCAGCAGCTTGAAGCCGGGGACAGGGGCGGGCGAGCAGTACTTC. V and J are TRBV5-1 and TRBJ2-7; TRBD1 agrees at 10 bases. Losses at the gene ends were 1 base for V and 6 bases for J; bases not matched to a gene: 10. The CDR3 totals 16 residues. Germline V gene lookup returns CDR1 SGHRS and CDR2 YFSETQ.

This clonotype was seen repeatedly, ten times or more. With the library built for alpha chains, this beta chain is off target and its frequency is not meaningful. J is TRBJ2-5 and V is TRBV3-1, with no clear D. V gave up 2 bases and J gave up 5 bases, with 18 bases separating them. Germline V gene sequence: CDR1 LGHDT, CDR2 YNNKEL (reference sequence). The CDR3 spans 16 residues. CDR3 residues: CASSQRSAPHEETQYF. As DNA, the CDR3 is TGTGCCAGCAGCCAACGATCGGCTCCTCATGAGGAGACCCAGTACTTC.

The table lists this clonotype with many counts. This beta chain is a stray sequence in a library constructed for alpha chains; its clone size is not meaningful. The V call is TRBV7-9, the J call TRBJ2-5, with a tentative D call TRBD1 (5 bases). Trimming cost V 3 bases and J 3 bases, with 11 bases left between them. The CDR3 runs 14 residues. CDR1 and CDR2 from the germline V gene are SEHNR and FQNEAQ (reference sequence). The DNA for the CDR3 is TGTGCCAGCAGCTTCTATGGACAAAAAGAGACCCAGTACTTC. As protein: CASSFYGQKETQYF. The complete variable domain, with remaining parts taken from reference TRBV7-9 and TRBJ2-5, reads DTGVSQNPRHKITKRGQNVTFRCDPISEHNRLYWYRQTLGQGPEFLTYFQNEAQLEKSRLLSDRFSAERPKGSFSTLEIQRTEQGDSAMYLCASSFYGQKETQYFGPGTRLLVL.

On this clonotype itself: A library prepared for alpha chains yielded this beta chain as an off-target read; its size is of little meaning. The chain joins TRBV18 to TRBJ1-4, with D possibly TRBD1 on 6 matching bases. This CDR3 has 12 residues. CDR1 KGHSH and CDR2 LQKENI come from the germline V gene. V lost 3 bases and J lost 7, with 6 bases in between. CDR3 in amino acids: CASSPGAEKLFF. DNA for the CDR3: TGTGCCAGCTCACCGGGGGCTGAAAAACTGTTTTTT.

Ten or more counts support this clonotype. Being off target in a library aimed at alpha chains, this beta chain has a size of little meaning. The gene calls are TRBV23-1 and TRBJ2-2; TRBD2 might be the D (5 bases). TRBV23-1 is identified as an open reading frame with a role that is uncertain. Between the trimmed V and J ends, which lost 0 bases and 5 bases, there was a span of 13 bases. CDR3 length equals 16 residues. This chain's CDR3 is CASSQSKDLGTGELFF. The CDR3 bases are TGCGCCAGCAGTCAATCGAAGGACTTGGGGACCGGGGAGCTGTTTTTT.

This clonotype has ten or more counts. This beta chain is an off-target read within a library intended for alpha chains, so its frequency means little. This chain connects TRBV10-3 to TRBJ1-6; D is unresolved. CDR1 and CDR2 (germline): ENHRY, SYGVKD. V was cut by 5 bases and J by 7 bases, with 9 bases left in between. The CDR3 is made up of 13 amino acids. The CDR3 loop is CAISLDPNSPLHF. The CDR3 coding sequence is TGTGCCATCAGTCTAGACCCGAATTCACCCCTCCACTTT.

In its sample, this clonotype was seen a few times. This beta chain came through as a stray read in a library set up for alpha chains, and its size says little. In DNA, the CDR3 is TGCAGTGCTAGTCGGGGGAATAGCAATCAGCCCCAGCATTTT. Its translation: CSASRGNSNQPQHF. V gene TRBV20-1 combines with J gene TRBJ1-5, with TRBD1 as a possible D gene (5 bases). Germline V gives CDR1 DFQATT, CDR2 SNEGSKA (reference sequence). CDR3 size: 14 residues. The ends were cut back, 3 bases at V and 0 bases at J, with 9 bases in the middle.

Note on this clonotype: The library was prepared for alpha chains; this beta chain is a stray read, so its frequency means little. The chain couples TRBV20-1 to TRBJ1-6; perhaps TRBD1 as D (5 bases). Trimming stripped 3 bases from V and 2 bases from J, with 11 bases between. The CDR3 has 15 residues. From germline, CDR1 is DFQATT and CDR2 SNEGSKA (reference sequence). For the CDR3, the DNA is TGCAGTGCTAGGTCGGGGGACCCCTATAATTCACCCCTCCACTTT. Protein sequence: CSARSGDPYNSPLHF.

As to this clonotype: For a library built for alpha chains, this beta chain is a stray read; little rests on its size. The chain carries TRBV30 and TRBJ1-5; 7 bases agree with TRBD1. The CDR3 contains 14 residues. CDR1 and CDR2 from the germline V gene are GTSNPN and SVGIG (reference sequence). Germline trimming cut 2 bases from V and 4 bases from J; bases unmatched to any gene: 5. The CDR3 coding sequence is TGTGCCTGGAGTACCGGGACAGCTAATCAGCCCCAGCATTTT. This gives the protein CAWSTGTANQPQHF.

This clonotype has at least ten counts. Being off target in a library aimed at alpha chains, this beta chain has a size of little meaning. V is TRBV2 and J is TRBJ2-1; no firm D call. Deletions cut 6 bases from V and 8 bases from J, with 11 bases between. Germline V gene lookup returns CDR1 SNHLY and CDR2 FYNNEI. CDR3 length equals 12 residues. The CDR3 spells CASRSFGDEQFF. The CDR3 nucleotides are TGTGCCAGCAGGTCCTTTGGGGATGAGCAGTTCTTC.

This clonotype has a count of ten or more. This beta chain was picked up by a library intended for alpha chains and is off target, so its count carries little meaning. The rearrangement links TRBV7-9 to TRBJ1-6; D uncertain. The V gene lost 5 bases and the J gene lost 9 bases, with 14 bases spanning the gap. Germline V CDR1 and CDR2: SEHNR, FQNEAQ (reference sequence). This CDR3 has 14 residues. As DNA, the CDR3 is TGTGCCAGCAGCCCCACATCCTTCGGTTCACCCCTCCACTTT. The encoded protein is CASSPTSFGSPLHF.

Many counts were recorded for this clonotype. Because the library targeted alpha chains, this beta chain is an off-target read whose size means little. CDR3 in amino acids: CASSQDVQLNEKLFF. The CDR3 coding sequence is TGCGCCAGCAGCCAAGATGTGCAGCTTAATGAAAAACTGTTTTTT. This chain uses TRBV4-1 with TRBJ1-4; no reliable D call. The CDR3 consists of 15 residues. The V end was cut by 0 bases, the J end by 4 bases, with 9 bases between. CDR1 MGHRA and CDR2 YSYEKL come from the germline V gene.

Many counts were recorded for this clonotype. This beta chain turned up in a library designed for alpha chains; as an off-target read, its abundance says little. The genes are TRBV20-1 and TRBJ2-5, with TRBD1 identical over 8 bases. In germline, CDR1 is DFQATT, CDR2 SNEGSKA (reference sequence). CDR3 length: 14 residues. The ends lost 5 bases at V and 1 base at J; junction bases unmatched: 6. The CDR3 nucleotides are TGCAGTGCTCCGGACAGGGCCCTCCAAGAGACCCAGTACTTC. Translation gives CSAPDRALQETQYF.